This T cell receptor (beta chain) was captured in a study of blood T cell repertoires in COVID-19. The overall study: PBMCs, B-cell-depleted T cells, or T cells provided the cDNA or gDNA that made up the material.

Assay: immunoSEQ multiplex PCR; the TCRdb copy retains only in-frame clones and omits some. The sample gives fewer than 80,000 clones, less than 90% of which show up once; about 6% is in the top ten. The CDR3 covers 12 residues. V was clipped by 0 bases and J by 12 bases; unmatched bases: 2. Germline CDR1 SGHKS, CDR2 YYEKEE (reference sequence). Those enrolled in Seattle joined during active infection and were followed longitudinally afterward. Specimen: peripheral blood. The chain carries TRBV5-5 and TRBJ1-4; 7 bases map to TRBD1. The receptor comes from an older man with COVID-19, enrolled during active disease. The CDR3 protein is CASSLGGQELFF. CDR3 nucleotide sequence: TGTGCCAGCAGCTTGGGCGGACAGGAACTGTTTTTT.